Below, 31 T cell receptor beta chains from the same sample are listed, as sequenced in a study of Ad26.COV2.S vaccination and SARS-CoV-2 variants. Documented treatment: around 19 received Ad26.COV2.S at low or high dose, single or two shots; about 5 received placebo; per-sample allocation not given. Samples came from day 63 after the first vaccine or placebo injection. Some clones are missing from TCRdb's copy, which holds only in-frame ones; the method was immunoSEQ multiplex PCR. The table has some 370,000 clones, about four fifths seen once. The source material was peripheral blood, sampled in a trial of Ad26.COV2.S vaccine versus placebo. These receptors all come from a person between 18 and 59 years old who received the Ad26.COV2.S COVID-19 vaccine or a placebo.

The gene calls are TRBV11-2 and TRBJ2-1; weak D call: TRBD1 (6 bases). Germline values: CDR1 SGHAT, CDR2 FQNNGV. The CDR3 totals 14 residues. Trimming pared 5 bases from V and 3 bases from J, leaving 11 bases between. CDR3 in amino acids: CASSPGVHYNEQFF. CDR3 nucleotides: TGTGCCAGCAGCCCAGGGGTCCACTACAATGAGCAGTTCTTC.

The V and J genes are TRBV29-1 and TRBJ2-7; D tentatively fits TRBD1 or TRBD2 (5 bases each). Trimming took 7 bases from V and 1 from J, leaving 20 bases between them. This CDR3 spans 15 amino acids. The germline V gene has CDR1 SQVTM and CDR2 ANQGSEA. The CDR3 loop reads CSGGAGQGVSYEQYF. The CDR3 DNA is TGCAGCGGGGGTGCCGGGCAGGGAGTTTCCTACGAGCAGTACTTC.

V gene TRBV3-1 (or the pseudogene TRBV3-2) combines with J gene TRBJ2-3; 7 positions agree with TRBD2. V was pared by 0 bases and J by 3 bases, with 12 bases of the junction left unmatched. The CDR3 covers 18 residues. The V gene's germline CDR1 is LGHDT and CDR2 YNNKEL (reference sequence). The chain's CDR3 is CASSQDGYGGGRTDTQYF. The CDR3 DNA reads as TGTGCCAGCAGCCAAGATGGGTATGGGGGGGGGAGGACAGATACGCAGTATTTT.

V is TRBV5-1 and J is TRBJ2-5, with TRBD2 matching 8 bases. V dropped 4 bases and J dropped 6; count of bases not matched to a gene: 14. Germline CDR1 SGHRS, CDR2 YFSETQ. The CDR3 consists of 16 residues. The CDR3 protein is CASSPAGGGYEKTQYF. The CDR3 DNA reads TGCGCCAGCAGCCCGGCGGGGGGCGGTTACGAAAAGACCCAGTACTTC.

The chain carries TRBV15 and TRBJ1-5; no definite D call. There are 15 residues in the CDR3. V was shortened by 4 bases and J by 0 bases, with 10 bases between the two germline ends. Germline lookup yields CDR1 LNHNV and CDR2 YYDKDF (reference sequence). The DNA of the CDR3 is TGTGCCACCAGCAAAGCCTATTATAGCAATCAGCCCCAGCATTTT. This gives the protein CATSKAYYSNQPQHF. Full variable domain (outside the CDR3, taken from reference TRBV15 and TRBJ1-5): DAMVIQNPRYQVTQFGKPVTLSCSQTLNHNVMYWYQQKSSQAPKLLFHYYDKDFNNEADTPDNFQSRRPNTSFCFLDIRSPGLGDTAMYLCATSKAYYSNQPQHFGDGTRLSIL.

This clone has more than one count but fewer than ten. The CDR3 loop is CASSPGRGLTEAFF. CDR3 sequence (DNA): TGTGCCAGCAGCCCCGGCAGGGGCTTAACTGAAGCTTTCTTT. The chain links TRBV27 to TRBJ1-1; D perhaps matches TRBD1 (6 bases). CDR1 and CDR2 (germline): MNHEY, SMNVEV (reference sequence). CDR3 length equals 14 residues. Trimming left V 6 bases short and J 5 bases short, with 16 bases between.

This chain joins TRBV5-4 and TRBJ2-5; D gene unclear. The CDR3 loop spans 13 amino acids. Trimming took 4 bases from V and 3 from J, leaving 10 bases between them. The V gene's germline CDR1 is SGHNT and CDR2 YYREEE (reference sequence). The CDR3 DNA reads TGTGCCAGCAGCCCCCACGTGGAAGAGACCCAGTACTTC. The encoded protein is CASSPHVEETQYF.

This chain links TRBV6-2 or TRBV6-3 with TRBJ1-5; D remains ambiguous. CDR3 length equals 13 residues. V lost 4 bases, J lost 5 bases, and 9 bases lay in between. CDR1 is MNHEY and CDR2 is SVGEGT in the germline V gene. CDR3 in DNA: TGTGCCAGCAGTTTTGGTGAACATCAGCCCCAGCATTTT. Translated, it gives CASSFGEHQPQHF.

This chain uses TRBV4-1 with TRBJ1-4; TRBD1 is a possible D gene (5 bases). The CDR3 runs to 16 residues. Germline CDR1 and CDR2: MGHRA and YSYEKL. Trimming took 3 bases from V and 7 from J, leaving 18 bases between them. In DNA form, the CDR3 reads TGCGCCAGCAGCCAGCCAGGGTTGATCGGGGGTGAAAAACTGTTTTTT. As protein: CASSQPGLIGGEKLFF.

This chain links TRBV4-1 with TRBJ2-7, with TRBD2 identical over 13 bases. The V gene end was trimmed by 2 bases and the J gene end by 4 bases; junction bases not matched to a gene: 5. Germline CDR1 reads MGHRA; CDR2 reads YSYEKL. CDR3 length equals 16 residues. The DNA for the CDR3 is TGCGCCAGCAGCCAACCACCGGGACTAGCGGGATACGAGCAGTACTTC. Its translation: CASSQPPGLAGYEQYF.

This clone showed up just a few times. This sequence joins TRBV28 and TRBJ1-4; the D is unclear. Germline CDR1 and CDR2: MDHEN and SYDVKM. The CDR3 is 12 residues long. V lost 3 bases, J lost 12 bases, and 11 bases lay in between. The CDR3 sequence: CASSLASKELFF. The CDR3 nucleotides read TGTGCCAGCAGTTTGGCCTCCAAAGAACTGTTTTTT.

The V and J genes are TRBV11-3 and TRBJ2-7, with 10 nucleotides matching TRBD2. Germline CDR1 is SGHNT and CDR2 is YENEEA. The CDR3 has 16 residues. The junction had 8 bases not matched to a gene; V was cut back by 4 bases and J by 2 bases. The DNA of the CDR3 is TGTGCCAGCAGCTCCCAGGGACTAGCGCTTACCTACGAGCAGTACTTC. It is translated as CASSSQGLALTYEQYF.

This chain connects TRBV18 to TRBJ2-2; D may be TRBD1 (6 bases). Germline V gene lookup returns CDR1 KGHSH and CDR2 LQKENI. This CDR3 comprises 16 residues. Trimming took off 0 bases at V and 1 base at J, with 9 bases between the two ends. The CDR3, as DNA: TGTGCCAGCTCACCACCGTCGGGACAGAACACCGGGGAGCTGTTTTTT. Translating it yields CASSPPSGQNTGELFF.

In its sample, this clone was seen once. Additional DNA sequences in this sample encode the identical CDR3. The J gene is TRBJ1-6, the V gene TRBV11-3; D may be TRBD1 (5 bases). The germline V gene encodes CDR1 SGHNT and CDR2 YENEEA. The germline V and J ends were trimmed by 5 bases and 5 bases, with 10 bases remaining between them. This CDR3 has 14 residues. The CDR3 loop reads CASSRGTDNSPLHF. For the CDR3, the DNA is TGTGCCAGCAGCCGCGGGACGGATAATTCACCCCTCCACTTT.

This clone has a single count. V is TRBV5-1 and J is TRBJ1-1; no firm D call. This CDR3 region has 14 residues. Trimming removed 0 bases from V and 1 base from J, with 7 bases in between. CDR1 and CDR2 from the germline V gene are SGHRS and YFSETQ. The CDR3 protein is CASSLDSQNTEAFF. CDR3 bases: TGCGCCAGCAGCTTGGATTCCCAGAACACTGAAGCTTTCTTT. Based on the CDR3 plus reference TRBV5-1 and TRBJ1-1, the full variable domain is KAGVTQTPRYLIKTRGQQVTLSCSPISGHRSVSWYQQTPGQGLQFLFEYFSETQRNKGNFPGRFSGRQFSNSRSEMNVSTLELGDSALYLCASSLDSQNTEAFFGQGTRLTVV.

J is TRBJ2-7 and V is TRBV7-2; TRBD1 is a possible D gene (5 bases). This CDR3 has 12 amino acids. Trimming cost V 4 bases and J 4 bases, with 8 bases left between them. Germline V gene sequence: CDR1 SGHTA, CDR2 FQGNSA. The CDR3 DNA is TGTGCCAGCAGCTCCCAGGGTTACGAGCAGTACTTC. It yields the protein CASSSQGYEQYF. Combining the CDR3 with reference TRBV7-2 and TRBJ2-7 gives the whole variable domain GAGVSQSPSNKVTEKGKDVELRCDPISGHTALYWYRQSLGQGLEFLIYFQGNSAPDKSGLPSDRFSAERTGGSVSTLTIQRTQQEDSAVYLCASSSQGYEQYFGPGTRLTVT.

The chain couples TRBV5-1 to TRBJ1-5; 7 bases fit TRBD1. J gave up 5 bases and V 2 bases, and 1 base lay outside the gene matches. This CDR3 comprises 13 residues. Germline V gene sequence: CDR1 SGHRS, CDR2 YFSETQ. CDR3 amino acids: CASSLQGYQPQHF. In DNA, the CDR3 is TGCGCCAGCAGCTTACAGGGGTATCAGCCCCAGCATTTT.

The CDR3 nucleotides read TGTGCCAGCAGCCATTTAGCTGCGGGCACTGAAGCTTTCTTT. This encodes CASSHLAAGTEAFF. This chain links TRBV3-1 (or the pseudogene TRBV3-2) with TRBJ1-1; D ambiguous. The germline gives CDR1 LGHDT, CDR2 YNNKEL (reference sequence). The CDR3 consists of 14 residues. V was clipped by 3 bases and J by 4 bases, with 12 bases between them.

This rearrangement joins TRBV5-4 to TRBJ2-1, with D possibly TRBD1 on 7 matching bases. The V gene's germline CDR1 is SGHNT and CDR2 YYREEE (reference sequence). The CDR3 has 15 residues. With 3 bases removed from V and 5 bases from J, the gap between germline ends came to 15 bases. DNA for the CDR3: TGTGCCAGCAGCTCGCCGACAGGGAGGAACAATGAGCAGTTCTTC. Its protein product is CASSSPTGRNNEQFF.

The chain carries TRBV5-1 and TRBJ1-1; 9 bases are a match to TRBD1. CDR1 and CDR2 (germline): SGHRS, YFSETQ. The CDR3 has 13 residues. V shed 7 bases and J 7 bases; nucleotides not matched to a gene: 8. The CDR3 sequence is CASGVGQGSEAFF. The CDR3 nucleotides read TGCGCCAGCGGGGTCGGACAGGGGAGTGAAGCTTTCTTT.

The CDR3, as DNA: TGTGCCAGCAGTTTTGGGCTTAGGGGGGAGCAGTACTTC. Amino acids: CASSFGLRGEQYF. This chain links TRBV28 with TRBJ2-7; D is perhaps TRBD1 (6 bases). The CDR3 contains 13 residues. Per germline, CDR1 MDHEN and CDR2 SYDVKM. V was pared by 3 bases and J by 7 bases, with 13 bases between. Full variable domain (remainder filled in from reference TRBV28 and TRBJ2-7): DVKVTQSSRYLVKRTGEKVFLECVQDMDHENMFWYRQDPGLGLRLIYFSYDVKMKEKGDIPEGYSVSREKKERFSLILESASTNQTSMYLCASSFGLRGEQYFGPGTRLTVT.

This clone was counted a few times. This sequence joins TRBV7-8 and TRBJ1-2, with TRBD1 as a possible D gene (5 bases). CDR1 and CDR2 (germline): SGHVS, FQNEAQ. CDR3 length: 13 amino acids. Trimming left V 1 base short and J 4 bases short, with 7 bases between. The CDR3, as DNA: TGTGCCAGCAGCTTAGAGGGGATCTATGGCTACACCTTC. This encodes CASSLEGIYGYTF.

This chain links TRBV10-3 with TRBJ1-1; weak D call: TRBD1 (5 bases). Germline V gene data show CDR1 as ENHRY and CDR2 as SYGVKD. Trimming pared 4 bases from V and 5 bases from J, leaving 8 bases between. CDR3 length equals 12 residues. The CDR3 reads CAISGGGTEAFF. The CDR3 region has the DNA TGTGCCATCAGTGGGGGGGGAACTGAAGCTTTCTTT.

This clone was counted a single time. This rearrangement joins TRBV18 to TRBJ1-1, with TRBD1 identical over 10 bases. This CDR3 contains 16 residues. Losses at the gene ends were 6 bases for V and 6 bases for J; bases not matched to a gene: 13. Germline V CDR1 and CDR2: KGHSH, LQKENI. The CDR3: CASSLRGRDRGSEAFF. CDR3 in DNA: TGTGCCAGCTCCCTCCGTGGTCGGGACAGGGGCTCTGAAGCTTTCTTT.

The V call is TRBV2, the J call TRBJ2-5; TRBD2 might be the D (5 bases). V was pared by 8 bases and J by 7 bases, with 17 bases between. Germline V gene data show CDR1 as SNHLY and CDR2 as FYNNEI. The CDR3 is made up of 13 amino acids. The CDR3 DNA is TGTGCCAGCTCTACACTAGGGTCCGGGACCCAGTACTTC. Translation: CASSTLGSGTQYF.

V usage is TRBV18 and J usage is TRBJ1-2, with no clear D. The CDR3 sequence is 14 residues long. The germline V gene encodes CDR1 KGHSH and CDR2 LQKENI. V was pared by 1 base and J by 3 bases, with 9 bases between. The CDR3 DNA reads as TGTGCCAGCTCACCACGGTCCGGGGACTATGGCTACACCTTC. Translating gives CASSPRSGDYGYTF.

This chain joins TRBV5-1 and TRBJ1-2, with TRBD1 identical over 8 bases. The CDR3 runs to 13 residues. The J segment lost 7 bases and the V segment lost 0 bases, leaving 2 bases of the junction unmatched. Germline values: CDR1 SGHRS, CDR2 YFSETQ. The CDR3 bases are TGCGCCAGCAGCTTGGACAGGGGGTCTGGCTACACCTTC. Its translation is CASSLDRGSGYTF.

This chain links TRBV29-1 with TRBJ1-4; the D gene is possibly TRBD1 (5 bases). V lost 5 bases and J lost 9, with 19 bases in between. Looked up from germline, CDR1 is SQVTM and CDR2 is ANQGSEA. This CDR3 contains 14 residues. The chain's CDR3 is CSVYSRGTSQKLFF. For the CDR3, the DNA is TGCAGCGTTTACAGTCGGGGCACCTCTCAAAAACTGTTTTTT.

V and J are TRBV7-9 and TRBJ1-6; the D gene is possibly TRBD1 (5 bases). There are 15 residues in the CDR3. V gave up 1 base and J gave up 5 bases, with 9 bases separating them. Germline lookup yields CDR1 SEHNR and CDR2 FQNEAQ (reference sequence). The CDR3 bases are TGTGCCAGCAGCTTAGTGACAGAAGATAATTCACCCCTCCACTTT. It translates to CASSLVTEDNSPLHF.

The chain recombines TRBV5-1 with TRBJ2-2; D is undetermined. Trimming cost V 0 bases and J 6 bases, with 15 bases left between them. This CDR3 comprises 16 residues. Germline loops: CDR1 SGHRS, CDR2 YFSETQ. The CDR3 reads CASSLEDFRGAGELFF. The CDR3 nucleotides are TGCGCCAGCAGCTTGGAAGACTTCCGTGGCGCCGGGGAGCTGTTTTTT.

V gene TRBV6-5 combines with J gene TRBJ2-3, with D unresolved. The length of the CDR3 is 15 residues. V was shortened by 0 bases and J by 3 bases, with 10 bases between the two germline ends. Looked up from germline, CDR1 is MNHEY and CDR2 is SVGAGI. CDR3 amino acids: CASSYSWADTDTQYF. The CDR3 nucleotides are TGTGCCAGCAGTTACTCCTGGGCGGATACAGATACGCAGTATTTT.